What follows describes a single TCR beta chain. Its antigen is currently unknown. Other nucleotide sequences in the sample specify the same CDR3. The entry originates in a study of cytomegalovirus exposure and HLA in healthy donors. In the PCR, 60 Vbeta and 13 Jbeta primers were used. Source study methods: In a later analysis, of around 83 million unique beta chains, some 10 million appeared in at least two donors. Generated by immunoSEQ multiplex PCR, the TCRdb table keeps only in-frame clones and is missing some. The V and J calls and clone size come from that table; D and trimming were worked out from the DNA. The data show roughly 140,000 clones, approximately 72% seen once. Germline-derived CDR1 and CDR2 are SGDLS and YYNGEE. The CDR3 sequence is 14 residues long. With 0 bases removed from V and 1 base from J, the gap between germline ends came to 4 bases. Study-wide points: In a later analysis, most CMV-associated TCR beta chains appeared HLA-restricted. In an earlier analysis, in approximately 570 donors, most V segments appeared productive either ~87% or ~30% of the time. In a later analysis, common viral pathogens appeared linked to several of the most significant clusters.

Material for sequencing was PBMCs. This chain connects TRBV9 to TRBJ2-2, with D hard to call. The sequence derives from a middle-aged man in good health and CMV-seronegative. The CDR3 is CASSVGQNTGELFF. The CDR3 DNA is TGTGCCAGCAGCGTAGGACAGAACACCGGGGAGCTGTTTTTT. Together with reference TRBV9 and TRBJ2-2, the CDR3 gives the full variable domain: DSGVTQTPKHLITATGQRVTLRCSPRSGDLSVYWYQQSLDQGLQFLIQYYNGEERAKGNILERFSAQQFPDLHSELNLSSLELGDSALYFCASSVGQNTGELFFGEGSRLTVL.